This T cell receptor (beta chain) was found in a study of T cell responses to AZD1222 COVID-19 vaccine. Findings and caveats of the study: Increases in Spike-specific TCR breadth and depth were seen after two AZD1222 doses. Just six AZD1222 recipients were seropositive at baseline.

Investigators merged groups given second doses at roughly 4 or roughly 12 weeks. Note on this clone: Its matching antigen is unknown.

The table came from immunoSEQ multiplex PCR; TCRdb's copy has only in-frame clones and leaves some out. This table has about 86,000 clones, roughly 90% appearing once. Germline-derived CDR1 and CDR2 are LNHDA and SQIVND (reference sequence). CDR3 length equals 16 residues. V dropped 5 bases and J dropped 0 bases, with 14 bases sitting between them. The V call is TRBV19, the J call TRBJ2-1, with D perhaps matching TRBD2 (6 bases). Source: peripheral blood, taken 28 days after the second AZD1222 dose. This TCR was sampled from an adult who received the AZD1222 COVID-19 vaccine. The CDR3 region is CASSPAGGPSYNEQFF. For the CDR3, the DNA is TGTGCCAGTAGTCCAGCAGGAGGGCCCTCCTACAATGAGCAGTTCTTC. The entire variable domain, with the rest obtained from reference TRBV19 and TRBJ2-1, is as follows: DGGITQSPKYLFRKEGQNVTLSCEQNLNHDAMYWYRQDPGQGLRLIYYSQIVNDFQKGDIAEGYSVSREKKESFPLTVTSAQKNPTAFYLCASSPAGGPSYNEQFFGPGTRLTVL.